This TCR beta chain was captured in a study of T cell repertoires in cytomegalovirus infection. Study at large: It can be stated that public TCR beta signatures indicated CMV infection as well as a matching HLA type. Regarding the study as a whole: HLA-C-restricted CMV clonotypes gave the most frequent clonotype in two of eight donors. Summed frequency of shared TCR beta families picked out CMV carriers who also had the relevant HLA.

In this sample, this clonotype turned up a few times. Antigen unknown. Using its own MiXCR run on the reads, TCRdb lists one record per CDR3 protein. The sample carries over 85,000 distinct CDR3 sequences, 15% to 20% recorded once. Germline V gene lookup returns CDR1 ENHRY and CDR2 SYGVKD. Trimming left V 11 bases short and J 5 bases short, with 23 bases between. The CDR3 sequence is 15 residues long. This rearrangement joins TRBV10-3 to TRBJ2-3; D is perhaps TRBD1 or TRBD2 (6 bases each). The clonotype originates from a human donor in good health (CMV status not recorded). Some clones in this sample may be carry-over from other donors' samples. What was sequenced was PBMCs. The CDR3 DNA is TGTGCCGCCCGCCCCTTGGAGGGGGTCGGAGATACGCAGTATTTT. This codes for CAARPLEGVGDTQYF.